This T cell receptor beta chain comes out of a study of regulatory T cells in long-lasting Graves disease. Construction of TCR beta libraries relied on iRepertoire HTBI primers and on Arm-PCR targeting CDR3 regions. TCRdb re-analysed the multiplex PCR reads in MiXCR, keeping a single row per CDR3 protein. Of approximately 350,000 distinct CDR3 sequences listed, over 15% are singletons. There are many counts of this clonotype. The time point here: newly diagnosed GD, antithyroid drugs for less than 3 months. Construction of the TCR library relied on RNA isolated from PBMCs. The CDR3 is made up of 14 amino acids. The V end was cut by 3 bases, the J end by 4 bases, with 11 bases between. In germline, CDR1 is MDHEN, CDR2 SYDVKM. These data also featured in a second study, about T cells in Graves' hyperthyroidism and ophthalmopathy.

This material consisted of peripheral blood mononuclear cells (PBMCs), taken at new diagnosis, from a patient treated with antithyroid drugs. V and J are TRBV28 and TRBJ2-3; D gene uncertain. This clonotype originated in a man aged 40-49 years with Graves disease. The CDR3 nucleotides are TGTGCCAGCAGTTTCAACCACCGGGCAGATACGCAGTATTTT. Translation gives CASSFNHRADTQYF.